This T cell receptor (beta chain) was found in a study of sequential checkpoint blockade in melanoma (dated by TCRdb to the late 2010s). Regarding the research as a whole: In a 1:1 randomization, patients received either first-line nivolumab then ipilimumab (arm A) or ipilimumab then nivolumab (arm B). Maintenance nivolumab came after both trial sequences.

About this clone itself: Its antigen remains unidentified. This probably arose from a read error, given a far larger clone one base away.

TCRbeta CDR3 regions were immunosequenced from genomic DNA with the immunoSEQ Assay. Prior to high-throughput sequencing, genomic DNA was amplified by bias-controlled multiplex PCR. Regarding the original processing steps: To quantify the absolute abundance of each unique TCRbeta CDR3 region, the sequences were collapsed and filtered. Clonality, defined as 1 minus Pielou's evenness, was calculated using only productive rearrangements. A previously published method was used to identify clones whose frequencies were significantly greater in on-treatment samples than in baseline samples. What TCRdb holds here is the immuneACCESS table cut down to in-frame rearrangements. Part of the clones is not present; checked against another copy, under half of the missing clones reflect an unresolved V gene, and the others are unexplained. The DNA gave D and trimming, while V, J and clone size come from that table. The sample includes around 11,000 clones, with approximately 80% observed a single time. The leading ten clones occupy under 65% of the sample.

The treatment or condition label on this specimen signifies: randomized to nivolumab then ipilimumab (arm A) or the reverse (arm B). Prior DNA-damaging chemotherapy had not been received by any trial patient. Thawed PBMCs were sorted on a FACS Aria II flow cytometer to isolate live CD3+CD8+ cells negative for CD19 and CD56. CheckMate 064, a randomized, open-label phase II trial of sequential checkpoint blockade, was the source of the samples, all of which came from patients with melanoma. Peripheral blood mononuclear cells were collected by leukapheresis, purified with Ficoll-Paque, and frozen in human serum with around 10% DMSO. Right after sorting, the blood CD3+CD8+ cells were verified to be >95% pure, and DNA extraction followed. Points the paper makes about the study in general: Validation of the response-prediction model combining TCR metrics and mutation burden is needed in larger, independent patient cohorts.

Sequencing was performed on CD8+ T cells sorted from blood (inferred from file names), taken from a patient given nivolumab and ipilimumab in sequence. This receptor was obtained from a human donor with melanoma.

In nucleotides, the sequence is TGTGCCAGCAATGACGGCACGGGACAGGGAAGTTACTATGGCTACACCTTC. This translates into CASNDGTGQGSYYGYTF. The V and J segments used are TRBV27 and TRBJ1-2; the central 9 bases match TRBD1. The V end gives up 7 bases and the J end 3 bases, leaving 15 bases in the junction not matched to a gene. Counted from cysteine to phenylalanine, this CDR3 has 17 amino acids. Kept here is only the CDR3 DNA, which spans 51 bases and is read in frame from base 1. For CDR1 and CDR2, the germline V gene (reference sequence) lists MNHEY and SMNVEV.